This is a list of T cell receptor beta chains from one sample in a study of T-cell memory formation after mild COVID-19. TCRdb analysed the 5' RACE reads with MiXCR anew, one entry per CDR3 protein. This table holds roughly 40,000 distinct CDR3 sequences, 7.3% found once. The sample taken for sequencing was PBMCs or a T cell subset sorted from them (not recorded which). The source of these receptors is a young man who had mild COVID-19 (a few samples of this study predate the infection). Cell type and time point are not known. CDR3s include the opening cysteine and the closing phenylalanine or tryptophan. The order of the fields is CDR3 protein, CDR3 DNA, J gene, D gene, V gene, clone size. A D gene is named only where the DNA matches it firmly. For some rows the clone size is stated as once, few or many, or as a class when expanded; others skip it.

cdr3_aa: CASSLAGVGETQYF
cdr3_nt: TGTGCCAGCAGTTTAGCGGGGGTCGGGGAGACCCAGTACTTC
j_call: TRBJ2-5
d_call: NA
v_call: TRBV12-3/TRBV12-4
clone_size: many

cdr3_aa: CASSLEGADSPLHF
cdr3_nt: TGCGCCAGCAGCTTGGAAGGAGCGGATTCACCCCTCCACTTT
j_call: TRBJ1-6
d_call: NA
v_call: TRBV5-1
clone_size: many

cdr3_aa: CASSLAGAAKNIQYF
cdr3_nt: TGTGCCAGCAGCTTAGCGGGGGCTGCCAAAAACATTCAGTACTTC
j_call: TRBJ2-4
d_call: NA
v_call: TRBV7-8
clone_size: few

cdr3_aa: CASSRSGETDTQYF
cdr3_nt: TGCGCCAGCAGCCGGAGCGGGGAGACAGATACGCAGTATTTT
j_call: TRBJ2-3
d_call: TRBD2
v_call: TRBV5-1
clone_size: many

cdr3_aa: CATSRGTVLVSPLHF
cdr3_nt: TGTGCCACCAGCAGAGGGACAGTCCTCGTCTCACCCCTCCACTTT
j_call: TRBJ1-6
d_call: NA
v_call: TRBV15
clone_size: many

cdr3_aa: CASSPREELFF
cdr3_nt: TGCGCCAGCAGCCCTCGCGAGGAGCTTTTCTTT
j_call: TRBJ1-1
d_call: NA
v_call: TRBV4-1
clone_size: few

cdr3_aa: CASSQQPGEQYF
cdr3_nt: TGCGCCAGCAGCCAGCAACCGGGTGAGCAGTACTTC
j_call: TRBJ2-7
d_call: NA
v_call: TRBV5-1
clone_size: many

cdr3_aa: CASSPAPGGDTDTQYF
cdr3_nt: TGCGCCAGCAGCCCAGCCCCGGGGGGTGACACAGATACGCAGTATTTT
j_call: TRBJ2-3
d_call: TRBD2
v_call: TRBV5-1
clone_size: NA

cdr3_aa: CASSFGQSNSGNTIYF
cdr3_nt: TGTGCCAGCAGCTTCGGACAGAGCAACTCTGGAAACACCATATATTTT
j_call: TRBJ1-3
d_call: NA
v_call: TRBV7-2
clone_size: NA

cdr3_aa: CASSQSGTGDQPQHF
cdr3_nt: TGTGCCAGCAGCCAGTCCGGGACAGGGGATCAGCCCCAGCATTTT
j_call: TRBJ1-5
d_call: TRBD1
v_call: TRBV4-2
clone_size: few

cdr3_aa: CASGSQGHGELFF
cdr3_nt: TGTGCTAGTGGTTCTCAGGGCCACGGGGAGCTGTTTTTT
j_call: TRBJ2-2
d_call: NA
v_call: TRBV12-5
clone_size: NA

cdr3_aa: CATSKQGFQPQHF
cdr3_nt: TGTGCCACCAGTAAACAGGGTTTTCAGCCCCAGCATTTT
j_call: TRBJ1-5
d_call: NA
v_call: TRBV24-1
clone_size: few

cdr3_aa: CASSEGELYYGYTF
cdr3_nt: TGTGCCAGCAGTGAAGGGGAACTTTACTATGGCTACACCTTC
j_call: TRBJ1-2
d_call: NA
v_call: TRBV2
clone_size: few

cdr3_aa: CASSPLSGGSNYGYTF
cdr3_nt: TGCGCCAGCAGCCCGTTGTCCGGGGGTAGTAACTATGGCTACACCTTC
j_call: TRBJ1-2
d_call: NA
v_call: TRBV4-3
clone_size: few

cdr3_aa: CASSTADSTDTQYF
cdr3_nt: TGCGCCAGCAGCACAGCCGACAGTACAGATACGCAGTATTTT
j_call: TRBJ2-3
d_call: NA
v_call: TRBV4-1
clone_size: few

cdr3_aa: CASSPQGTQPQHF
cdr3_nt: TGTGCCAGCTCACCACAAGGGACTCAGCCCCAGCATTTT
j_call: TRBJ1-5
d_call: NA
v_call: TRBV18
clone_size: few

cdr3_aa: CASRPSRGNTGELFF
cdr3_nt: TGTGCCAGCAGGCCGTCCAGGGGGAACACCGGGGAGCTGTTTTTT
j_call: TRBJ2-2
d_call: NA
v_call: TRBV7-3
clone_size: many

cdr3_aa: CASSRSGAQDTQYF
cdr3_nt: TGCGCCAGCAGCCGCTCGGGGGCACAAGATACGCAGTATTTT
j_call: TRBJ2-3
d_call: NA
v_call: TRBV4-3
clone_size: many

cdr3_aa: CASSDFPGNNSPLHF
cdr3_nt: TGTGCCAGCAGTGATTTTCCAGGGAATAATTCACCCCTCCACTTT
j_call: TRBJ1-6
d_call: NA
v_call: TRBV12-3/TRBV12-4
clone_size: NA

cdr3_aa: CASMDSGRGYTF
cdr3_nt: TGTGCCAGCATGGACTCCGGACGTGGCTACACCTTC
j_call: TRBJ1-2
d_call: NA
v_call: TRBV28
clone_size: NA

cdr3_aa: CASSLSGEGDYGYTF
cdr3_nt: TGTGCCAGCAGCCTTTCTGGGGAGGGTGACTATGGCTACACCTTC
j_call: TRBJ1-2
d_call: NA
v_call: TRBV5-4
clone_size: NA

cdr3_aa: CASSQPTTRTGRVPFWTEAFF
cdr3_nt: TGTGCCAGCAGCCAACCCACAACTAGGACAGGGCGTGTACCGTTTTGGACTGAAGCTTTCTTT
j_call: TRBJ1-1
d_call: TRBD1
v_call: TRBV4-2
clone_size: NA

cdr3_aa: CASSANEGQGMTGELFF
cdr3_nt: TGTGCCAGCAGCGCGAATGAGGGACAGGGGATGACCGGGGAGCTGTTTTTT
j_call: TRBJ2-2
d_call: TRBD1
v_call: TRBV9
clone_size: few

cdr3_aa: CASSLLGTGGPSGELFF
cdr3_nt: TGTGCCAGCAGCCTCTTGGGCACGGGGGGGCCCAGCGGGGAGCTGTTTTTT
j_call: TRBJ2-2
d_call: TRBD2
v_call: TRBV7-8
clone_size: NA

cdr3_aa: CSARDRAANTEAFF
cdr3_nt: TGCAGTGCTAGAGATAGGGCAGCGAACACTGAAGCTTTCTTT
j_call: TRBJ1-1
d_call: NA
v_call: TRBV20-1
clone_size: NA

cdr3_aa: CSTHRSFQETQYF
cdr3_nt: TGCAGCACCCACCGGAGTTTCCAAGAGACCCAGTACTTC
j_call: TRBJ2-5
d_call: NA
v_call: TRBV29-1
clone_size: many

cdr3_aa: CASSFGQGGKETQYF
cdr3_nt: TGCGCCAGCAGCTTTGGTCAGGGGGGGAAAGAGACCCAGTACTTC
j_call: TRBJ2-5
d_call: NA
v_call: TRBV5-1
clone_size: few

cdr3_aa: CASSSFMSSGANVLTF
cdr3_nt: TGTGCCAGCAGTTCGTTTATGAGTTCTGGGGCCAACGTCCTGACTTTC
j_call: TRBJ2-6
d_call: NA
v_call: TRBV12-3/TRBV12-4
clone_size: few

cdr3_aa: CATSEARNTDTQYF
cdr3_nt: TGTGCCACCAGTGAGGCACGGAACACAGATACGCAGTATTTT
j_call: TRBJ2-3
d_call: NA
v_call: TRBV24-1
clone_size: few

cdr3_aa: CASSREFQGLSNGYTF
cdr3_nt: TGCGCCAGCAGCCGAGAATTTCAGGGGTTAAGTAATGGCTACACCTTC
j_call: TRBJ1-2
d_call: NA
v_call: TRBV4-3
clone_size: NA

cdr3_aa: CASSLEVAYEQYF
cdr3_nt: TGCGCCAGCAGCCTTGAGGTCGCCTACGAGCAGTACTTC
j_call: TRBJ2-7
d_call: NA
v_call: TRBV4-3
clone_size: many

cdr3_aa: CAWSVPNTYEQYF
cdr3_nt: TGTGCCTGGAGTGTACCCAATACCTACGAGCAGTACTTC
j_call: TRBJ2-7
d_call: NA
v_call: TRBV30
clone_size: NA

cdr3_aa: CASSLVDEGGTEAFF
cdr3_nt: TGTGCCAGCAGCTTAGTCGATGAAGGGGGCACTGAAGCTTTCTTT
j_call: TRBJ1-1
d_call: NA
v_call: TRBV7-9
clone_size: NA

cdr3_aa: CSAGGGYSNQPQHF
cdr3_nt: TGCAGTGCTGGAGGGGGGTATAGCAATCAGCCCCAGCATTTT
j_call: TRBJ1-5
d_call: NA
v_call: TRBV20-1
clone_size: NA

cdr3_aa: CASSRTGTERYEQYF
cdr3_nt: TGCGCCAGCAGCCGCACTGGGACGGAGAGGTACGAGCAGTACTTC
j_call: TRBJ2-7
d_call: NA
v_call: TRBV5-1
clone_size: NA

cdr3_aa: CASSYSIRQIPTNEKLFF
cdr3_nt: TGTGCCAGCAGTTACTCGATTCGACAGATTCCAACTAATGAAAAACTGTTTTTT
j_call: TRBJ1-4
d_call: NA
v_call: TRBV6-5
clone_size: NA

cdr3_aa: CASSLVGKTETQYF
cdr3_nt: TGCGCCAGCAGCTTGGTTGGCAAAACCGAGACCCAGTACTTC
j_call: TRBJ2-5
d_call: NA
v_call: TRBV5-1
clone_size: many

cdr3_aa: CASSEEGPDYNEQFF
cdr3_nt: TGTGCCAGCAGTGAAGAGGGCCCCGACTACAATGAGCAGTTCTTC
j_call: TRBJ2-1
d_call: NA
v_call: TRBV2
clone_size: few

cdr3_aa: CASSLDTDEKLFF
cdr3_nt: TGCGCCAGCAGCCTGGACACCGATGAAAAACTGTTTTTT
j_call: TRBJ1-4
d_call: NA
v_call: TRBV5-1
clone_size: few

cdr3_aa: CASSFITLNTYNEQFF
cdr3_nt: TGTGCCAGCAGTTTCATTACACTAAATACCTACAATGAGCAGTTCTTC
j_call: TRBJ2-1
d_call: NA
v_call: TRBV28
clone_size: NA

cdr3_aa: CASSGLAGSYNEQFF
cdr3_nt: TGTGCCAGCAGCGGGTTGGCGGGGTCCTACAATGAGCAGTTCTTC
j_call: TRBJ2-1
d_call: NA
v_call: TRBV3-1
clone_size: few

cdr3_aa: CASSVARPGQNTEAFF
cdr3_nt: TGTGCCAGCAGCGTCGCCAGACCGGGACAGAACACTGAAGCTTTCTTT
j_call: TRBJ1-1
d_call: NA
v_call: TRBV9
clone_size: many

cdr3_aa: CASSFGGSSYNEQFF
cdr3_nt: TGCGCCAGCAGCTTTGGAGGCAGCTCCTACAATGAGCAGTTCTTC
j_call: TRBJ2-1
d_call: NA
v_call: TRBV5-1
clone_size: many

cdr3_aa: CASSGIEAFF
cdr3_nt: TGTGCCAGCAGCGGTATTGAAGCTTTCTTT
j_call: TRBJ1-1
d_call: NA
v_call: TRBV6-6
clone_size: many

cdr3_aa: CASSQGTGEGYGYTF
cdr3_nt: TGTGCCAGCAGCCAAGGAACAGGGGAAGGCTATGGCTACACCTTC
j_call: TRBJ1-2
d_call: TRBD1
v_call: TRBV4-2
clone_size: NA

cdr3_aa: CASSIRRGGLDTQYF
cdr3_nt: TGTGCCAGTAGTATAAGGCGGGGGGGCCTAGATACGCAGTATTTT
j_call: TRBJ2-3
d_call: TRBD2
v_call: TRBV19
clone_size: many

cdr3_aa: CASRSGQGAGETQYF
cdr3_nt: TGTGCCAGCAGGTCGGGACAGGGCGCGGGAGAGACCCAGTACTTC
j_call: TRBJ2-5
d_call: TRBD1
v_call: TRBV6-5
clone_size: few

cdr3_aa: CASSPGPPGGTEAFF
cdr3_nt: TGTGCCAGCAGCCCTGGCCCTCCGGGTGGCACTGAAGCTTTCTTT
j_call: TRBJ1-1
d_call: NA
v_call: TRBV5-5
clone_size: NA

cdr3_aa: CASSLQTTGTEVF
cdr3_nt: TGTGCCAGCAGTCTACAAACCACCGGGACAGAAGTTTTC
j_call: TRBJ2-7
d_call: TRBD1
v_call: TRBV28
clone_size: NA

cdr3_aa: CASSPRTRETQYF
cdr3_nt: TGTGCCAGCAGTCCCCGGACAAGGGAGACCCAGTACTTC
j_call: TRBJ2-5
d_call: NA
v_call: TRBV12-3/TRBV12-4
clone_size: many

cdr3_aa: CASSLRPLRGASGANVLTF
cdr3_nt: TGTGCCAGCAGCTTACGACCTTTGCGGGGGGCCTCTGGGGCCAACGTCCTGACTTTC
j_call: TRBJ2-6
d_call: TRBD2
v_call: TRBV7-3
clone_size: few

cdr3_aa: CASSLQDRGNEQFF
cdr3_nt: TGTGCCAGCAGTTTACAGGACAGGGGAAATGAGCAGTTCTTC
j_call: TRBJ2-1
d_call: TRBD1
v_call: TRBV12-3/TRBV12-4
clone_size: few

cdr3_aa: CAISGTDTEAFF
cdr3_nt: TGTGCCATCAGTGGGACAGACACTGAAGCTTTCTTT
j_call: TRBJ1-1
d_call: NA
v_call: TRBV10-3
clone_size: few

cdr3_aa: CAISDTSGGWTGELFF
cdr3_nt: TGTGCCATCAGTGACACTAGCGGGGGTTGGACCGGGGAGCTGTTTTTT
j_call: TRBJ2-2
d_call: TRBD2
v_call: TRBV10-3
clone_size: many

cdr3_aa: CAIKSQNTEAFF
cdr3_nt: TGTGCCATCAAGAGTCAGAACACTGAAGCTTTCTTT
j_call: TRBJ1-1
d_call: NA
v_call: TRBV10-3
clone_size: few